This is a list of T cell receptor beta chains from one sample in a study of blood T cells in healthy people across ages. In TCRdb, the 5' RACE reads were re-called with MiXCR into one record per CDR3 protein. Of some 1.6 million distinct CDR3 sequences listed, roughly a third are singletons. Sample: blood. The origin of the receptors is a woman aged 25 to 39 in good health. Both conserved end residues are part of each CDR3. D genes are given only for firm matches. The size of a clone is reported for some rows only, either as once, few or many, or as a class for expanded clones.

.	TRBV5-1	.	19	TRBJ2-5	TGCGCCAGCAGCTTGACCCGCCCGCAGGAGGGGGCCGAAAGTAGGACCCAGTACTTC	CASSLTRPQEGAESRTQYF
.	TRBV5-1	.	17	TRBJ1-5	TGCGCCAGCAGCTTGGATCCAAGGGCTAGGGAAAATCAGCCCCAGCATTTT	CASSLDPRARENQPQHF
.	TRBV29-1	TRBD2	13	TRBJ2-5	TGCAGCGTTGGGGGAGGGACCGGGGAGACCCAGTACTTC	CSVGGGTGETQYF
many	TRBV7-2	TRBD1	14	TRBJ1-1	TGTGCCAGCAGCACCTGGACAGGAGGGACTGAAGCTTTCTTT	CASSTWTGGTEAFF
few	TRBV9	.	11	TRBJ2-1	TGTGCCAGCAGCCTAGACCCCCTCCAGTTCTTC	CASSLDPLQFF
.	TRBV25-1	.	14	TRBJ2-7	TGTGCCAGCCGTGCTGGCGAGGACAGATACGAGCAGTACTTC	CASRAGEDRYEQYF
.	TRBV7-9	TRBD2	16	TRBJ2-3	TGTGCCAGCAGCTTAGATCGGACTAGCGGGGGAGATACGCAGTATTTT	CASSLDRTSGGDTQYF
once	TRBV10-3	TRBD2	18	TRBJ2-5	TGTGCCATCGGGGCAGGGGGCCGGACTAGCGGGAACCAAGAGACCCAGTACTTC	CAIGAGGRTSGNQETQYF
few	TRBV9	.	15	TRBJ2-5	TGTGCCAGCAGCGTCGGCGGGGGCCTACAAGAGACCCAGTACTTC	CASSVGGGLQETQYF
many	TRBV5-1	TRBD2	15	TRBJ2-1	TGCGCCAGCAGCTTGAGCTCTAGCGGTCACAATGAGCAGTTCTTC	CASSLSSSGHNEQFF
.	TRBV3-1	.	13	TRBJ2-3	TGTGCCAGCAGCCAAGATAGGAGGGGGGAGCAGTATTTT	CASSQDRRGEQYF
few	TRBV20-1	TRBD2	15	TRBJ2-1	TGCAGTGCAACCCTACCGGGACTAGGCTACAATGAGCAGTTCTTC	CSATLPGLGYNEQFF
.	TRBV12-3/TRBV12-4	.	13	TRBJ1-1	TGTGCCAGCAAGGGCATAGGGAACACTGAAGCTTTCTTT	CASKGIGNTEAFF
few	TRBV30	.	14	TRBJ2-1	TGTGCCTGGGTGGGAGGCCCCACCTACAATGAGCAGTTCTTC	CAWVGGPTYNEQFF
.	TRBV9	TRBD2	15	TRBJ2-7	TGTGCCAGCAGCGTTGGGGGGGATCCTTCCTACGAGCAGTACTTC	CASSVGGDPSYEQYF
.	TRBV12-3/TRBV12-4	.	15	TRBJ1-5	TGTGCCAGCAGTTTCCAGGGGAGAAGCAATCAGCCCCAGCATTTT	CASSFQGRSNQPQHF
.	TRBV5-1	TRBD2	17	TRBJ2-5	TGCGCCAGCAGCGAAACGGGGGGGCCAGAACTCCAAGAGACCCAGTACTTC	CASSETGGPELQETQYF
many	TRBV5-5	.	15	TRBJ2-7	TGTGCCAGCAGCTTGGAGTATTGGGAAACCTACGAGCAGTACTTC	CASSLEYWETYEQYF
few	TRBV6-1	.	15	TRBJ2-3	TGTGCCAGCAGTGAGACTGGGCAGTTATCAGATACGCAGTATTTT	CASSETGQLSDTQYF
few	TRBV3-1	.	16	TRBJ1-1	TGTGCCAGCAGCCATGGGGGGCCCTCGGGGAACACTGAAGCTTTCTTT	CASSHGGPSGNTEAFF
few	TRBV21-1	.	12	TRBJ1-5	TGTGCCAGCACCACGGGCGTGCAGCCCCAGCATTTT	CASTTGVQPQHF
.	TRBV7-2	.	14	TRBJ2-1	TGTGCCAGCAGCAGAAGACAGGCCTACAATGAGCAGTTCTTC	CASSRRQAYNEQFF
.	TRBV6-1	.	14	TRBJ1-4	TGTGCCAGCCGGGAAACACTCGATAATGAAAAACTGTTTTTT	CASRETLDNEKLFF
.	TRBV20-1	.	15	TRBJ2-5	TGCAGTGCTAGAGATCCCCCGACTAGTTGTGAGACCCAGTACTTC	CSARDPPTSCETQYF
.	TRBV30	.	13	TRBJ1-2	TGTGCCTGGAGTCCAAAAGGTGGTTTAGGCTACACCTTC	CAWSPKGGLGYTF
few	TRBV2	.	14	TRBJ2-7	TGTGCCAGCAGTGAATTTATAGGGGGCTACGAGCAGTACTTC	CASSEFIGGYEQYF
.	TRBV7-9	.	14	TRBJ2-7	TGTGCCAGCGGCCGGGAAAACAGGGTGTACGAGCAGTACTTC	CASGRENRVYEQYF
.	TRBV7-3	.	13	TRBJ2-5	TGTGCCAGCAGCTTAAGGTGGCAAGAGACCCAGTACTTC	CASSLRWQETQYF
few	TRBV29-1	.	12	TRBJ1-2	TGCAGCGTTGAAGACAGGGCTTATGGCTACACCTTC	CSVEDRAYGYTF
few	TRBV27	.	14	TRBJ2-5	TGTGCCAGCAGTTTCGGTTCAGGGAGTGGGACCCAGTACTTC	CASSFGSGSGTQYF
.	TRBV27	TRBD2	16	TRBJ2-1	TGTGCCAGCAGTCCAATAGCGGGAGGGCCGTTCAATGAGCAGTTCTTC	CASSPIAGGPFNEQFF
.	TRBV6-2/TRBV6-3	.	11	TRBJ2-5	TGTGCCAGCCGAAAGAGTAATGAGCAGTACTTC	CASRKSNEQYF
few	TRBV29-1	.	12	TRBJ1-1	TGCAGCGTTGGTAAAGGGAACACTGAAGCTTTCTTT	CSVGKGNTEAFF
few	TRBV21-1	.	19	TRBJ2-3	TGTGCCAGCAGCTCTGATGTCAGGGGGCCTGCTCATAGCACAGATACGCAGTATTTT	CASSSDVRGPAHSTDTQYF
.	TRBV12-3/TRBV12-4	.	13	TRBJ2-5	TGTGCCAGCATGATTGAGTCTGAGGGGACCCAGTACTTC	CASMIESEGTQYF
.	TRBV6-1	TRBD1	13	TRBJ1-2	TGTGCCAGCAGGGAGAACACAGGGGATGGCTACACCTTC	CASRENTGDGYTF
many	TRBV5-1	.	13	TRBJ1-1	TGCGCCAGCAGCTTAGAGTCTAACACTGAAGCTTTCTTT	CASSLESNTEAFF
.	TRBV15	TRBD2	15	TRBJ2-1	TGTGCCACCAGCACCAGCGGGAGCTCCTACAATGGGCAGTTCTTC	CATSTSGSSYNGQFF
few	TRBV20-1	TRBD1	15	TRBJ1-5	TGCAGTGCTAGAGATCTGCAGGGGGGTGTACAGCCCCAGCATTTT	CSARDLQGGVQPQHF
.	TRBV4-2	.	17	TRBJ2-7	TGTGCCAGCAGCCAAGCCCATTCGACAGGACCCCTTCGAGAGCAGTACTTC	CASSQAHSTGPLREQYF
.	TRBV5-5	TRBD2	17	TRBJ2-2	TGTGCCAGCAGCTCGGGACTAGCGGGGGACAACACCGGGGAGCTGTTTTTT	CASSSGLAGDNTGELFF
.	TRBV7-6	TRBD1	15	TRBJ2-3	TGTGCCAGCAGCTTAGCCGGGACAGACACAGATACGCAGTATTTT	CASSLAGTDTDTQYF
.	TRBV27	TRBD1	14	TRBJ2-7	TGTGCCAGCAGCCGCGGACAGGGGCTCAACGAGCAGTACTTC	CASSRGQGLNEQYF
.	TRBV18	.	14	TRBJ1-3	TGTGCCAGCTCACCACAGAAAAAAGGAAACACCATATATTTT	CASSPQKKGNTIYF